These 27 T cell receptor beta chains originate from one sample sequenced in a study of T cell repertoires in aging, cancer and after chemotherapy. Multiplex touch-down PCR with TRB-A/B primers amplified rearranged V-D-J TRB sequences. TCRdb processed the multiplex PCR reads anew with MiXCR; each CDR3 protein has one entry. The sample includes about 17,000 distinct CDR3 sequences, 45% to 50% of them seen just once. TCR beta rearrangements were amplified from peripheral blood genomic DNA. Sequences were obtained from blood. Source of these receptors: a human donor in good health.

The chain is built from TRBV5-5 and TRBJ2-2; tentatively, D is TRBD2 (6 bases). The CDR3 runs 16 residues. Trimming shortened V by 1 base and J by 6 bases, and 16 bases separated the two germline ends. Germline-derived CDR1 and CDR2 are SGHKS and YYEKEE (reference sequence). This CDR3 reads CASSLIPRDGPGELFF. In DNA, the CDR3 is TGTGCCAGCAGCTTGATCCCGCGGGACGGCCCCGGGGAGCTGTTTTTT.

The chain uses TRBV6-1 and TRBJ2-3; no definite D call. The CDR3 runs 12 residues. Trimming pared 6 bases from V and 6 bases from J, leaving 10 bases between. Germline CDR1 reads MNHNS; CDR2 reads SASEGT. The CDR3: CASSPNLDTQYF. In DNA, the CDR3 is TGTGCCAGCAGCCCTAACCTCGATACGCAGTATTTT.

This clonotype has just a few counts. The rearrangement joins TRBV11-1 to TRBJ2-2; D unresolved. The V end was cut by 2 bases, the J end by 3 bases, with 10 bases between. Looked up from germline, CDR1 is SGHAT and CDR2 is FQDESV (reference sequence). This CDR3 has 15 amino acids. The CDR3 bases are TGTGCCAGCAGCTTATGGGGTTTGGACACCGGGGAGCTGTTTTTT. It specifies CASSLWGLDTGELFF.

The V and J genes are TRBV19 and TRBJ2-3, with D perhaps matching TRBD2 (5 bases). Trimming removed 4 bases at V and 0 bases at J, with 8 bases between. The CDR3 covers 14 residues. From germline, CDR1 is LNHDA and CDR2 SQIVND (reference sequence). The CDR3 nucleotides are TGTGCCAGTAGTAGCGGACTTAGCACAGATACGCAGTATTTT. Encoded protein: CASSSGLSTDTQYF.

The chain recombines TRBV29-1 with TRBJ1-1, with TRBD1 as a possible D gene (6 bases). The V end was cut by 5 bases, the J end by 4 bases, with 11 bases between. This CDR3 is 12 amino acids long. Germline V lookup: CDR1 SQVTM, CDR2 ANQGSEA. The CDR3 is CSVYRVGTEAFF. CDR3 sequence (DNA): TGCAGCGTTTACAGGGTGGGCACTGAAGCTTTCTTT.

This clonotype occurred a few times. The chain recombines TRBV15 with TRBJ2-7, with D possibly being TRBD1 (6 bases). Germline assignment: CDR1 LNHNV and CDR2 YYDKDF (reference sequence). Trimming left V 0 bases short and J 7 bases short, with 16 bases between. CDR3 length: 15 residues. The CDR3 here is CATSRDGQHLGEQYF. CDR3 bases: TGTGCCACCAGCAGAGATGGACAGCACTTAGGGGAGCAGTACTTC.

CDR3 sequence: CASSPTSGRSGSRETQYF. CDR3 bases: TGTGCCAGCAGTCCTACCTCAGGACGGAGCGGGAGCCGGGAGACCCAGTACTTC. The V and J genes are TRBV11-1 and TRBJ2-5, with 8 bases aligning to TRBD2. The CDR3 sequence is 18 residues long. Trimming took 6 bases from V and 5 from J; bases not matched to a gene: 20. CDR1 and CDR2 (germline): SGHAT, FQDESV (reference sequence).

CDR3 DNA sequence: TGTGCCACCAGCAGACAGGCGAACCAAGAGACCCAGTACTTC. It yields the protein CATSRQANQETQYF. The chain employs TRBV15 and TRBJ2-5; D unresolved. Trimming cost V 2 bases and J 0 bases, with 7 bases left between them. Germline V gives CDR1 LNHNV, CDR2 YYDKDF (reference sequence). This CDR3 contains 14 residues.

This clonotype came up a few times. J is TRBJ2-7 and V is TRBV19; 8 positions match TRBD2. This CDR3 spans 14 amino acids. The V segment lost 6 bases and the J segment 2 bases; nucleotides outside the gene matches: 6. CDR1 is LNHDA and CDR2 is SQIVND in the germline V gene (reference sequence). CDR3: CASSPTSVTYEQYF. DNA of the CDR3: TGTGCCAGTAGCCCGACTAGCGTGACCTACGAGCAGTACTTC.

CDR3 region: CASSPGPSTDTQYF. Here the CDR3 DNA reads TGTGCCAGCAGCCCGGGACCTTCCACAGATACGCAGTATTTT. V usage is TRBV11-1 and J usage is TRBJ2-3; D may correspond to TRBD1 or TRBD2 (5 bases each). V was shortened by 5 bases and J by 2 bases, with 11 bases between the two germline ends. This CDR3 contains 14 residues. The germline CDR1 and CDR2 sequences are SGHAT and FQDESV (reference sequence).

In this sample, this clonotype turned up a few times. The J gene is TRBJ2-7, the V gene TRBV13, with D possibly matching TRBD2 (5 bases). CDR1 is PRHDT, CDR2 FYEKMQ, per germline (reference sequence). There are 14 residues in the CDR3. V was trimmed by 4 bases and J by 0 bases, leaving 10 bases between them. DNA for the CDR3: TGTGCCAGCAGCTCAGGACGGGACTCCTACGAGCAGTACTTC. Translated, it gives CASSSGRDSYEQYF.

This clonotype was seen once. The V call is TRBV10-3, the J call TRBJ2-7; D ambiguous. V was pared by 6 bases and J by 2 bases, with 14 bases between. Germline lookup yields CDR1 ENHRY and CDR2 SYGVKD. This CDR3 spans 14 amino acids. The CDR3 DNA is TGTGCCATCAGCGCGACTGGCTTCACCTACGAGCAGTACTTC. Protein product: CAISATGFTYEQYF.

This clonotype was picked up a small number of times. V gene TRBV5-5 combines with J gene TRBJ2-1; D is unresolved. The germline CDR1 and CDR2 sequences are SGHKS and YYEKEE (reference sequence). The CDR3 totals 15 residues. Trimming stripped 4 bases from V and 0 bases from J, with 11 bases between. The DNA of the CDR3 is TGTGCCAGCAGCACGTGGCTGAGCTCCTACAATGAGCAGTTCTTC. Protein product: CASSTWLSSYNEQFF.

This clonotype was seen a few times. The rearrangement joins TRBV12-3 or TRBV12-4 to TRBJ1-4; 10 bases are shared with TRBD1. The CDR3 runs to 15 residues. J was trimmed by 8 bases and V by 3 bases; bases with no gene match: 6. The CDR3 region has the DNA TGTGCCAGCAGTTTTGGGATGGGACAGGGGGAAAAACTGTTTTTT. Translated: CASSFGMGQGEKLFF.

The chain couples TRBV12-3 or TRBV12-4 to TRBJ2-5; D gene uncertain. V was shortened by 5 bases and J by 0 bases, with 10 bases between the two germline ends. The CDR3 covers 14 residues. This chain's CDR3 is CASSTDGYQETQYF. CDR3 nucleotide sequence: TGTGCCAGCAGTACTGACGGGTACCAAGAGACCCAGTACTTC.

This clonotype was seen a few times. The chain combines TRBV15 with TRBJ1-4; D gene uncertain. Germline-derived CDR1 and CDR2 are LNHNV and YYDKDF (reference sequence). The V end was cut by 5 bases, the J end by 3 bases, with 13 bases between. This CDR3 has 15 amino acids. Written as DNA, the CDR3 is TGTGCCACCAGCGGTACGGGTTTTGCTAATGAAAAACTGTTTTTT. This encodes CATSGTGFANEKLFF. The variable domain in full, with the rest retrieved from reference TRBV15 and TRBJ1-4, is DAMVIQNPRYQVTQFGKPVTLSCSQTLNHNVMYWYQQKSSQAPKLLFHYYDKDFNNEADTPDNFQSRRPNTSFCFLDIRSPGLGDTAMYLCATSGTGFANEKLFFGSGTQLSVL.

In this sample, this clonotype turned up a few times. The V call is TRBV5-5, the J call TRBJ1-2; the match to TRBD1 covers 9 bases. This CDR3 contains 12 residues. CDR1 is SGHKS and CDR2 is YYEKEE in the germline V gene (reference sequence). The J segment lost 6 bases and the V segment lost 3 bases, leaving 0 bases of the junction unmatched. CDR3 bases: TGTGCCAGCAGCTGGGACAGGGATGGCTACACCTTC. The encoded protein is CASSWDRDGYTF.

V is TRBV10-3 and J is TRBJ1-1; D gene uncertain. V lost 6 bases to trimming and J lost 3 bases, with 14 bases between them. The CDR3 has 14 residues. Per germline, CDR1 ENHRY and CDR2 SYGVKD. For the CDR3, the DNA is TGTGCCATCAGACCCCCCGGACTGTACACTGAAGCTTTCTTT. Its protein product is CAIRPPGLYTEAFF.

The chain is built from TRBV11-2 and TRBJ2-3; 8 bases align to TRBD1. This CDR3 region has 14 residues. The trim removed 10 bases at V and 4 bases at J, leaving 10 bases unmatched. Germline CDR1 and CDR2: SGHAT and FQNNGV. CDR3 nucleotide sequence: TGTGCCACCTCGACAGGGGCCAAAGCAGATACGCAGTATTTT. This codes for CATSTGAKADTQYF.

CDR3 in amino acids: CAWRVIRAYGYTF. In DNA form, the CDR3 reads TGTGCCTGGAGAGTAATCAGGGCCTATGGCTACACCTTC. V gene TRBV30 combines with J gene TRBJ1-2; a possible D gene is TRBD1 (5 bases). The V and J ends lost 3 bases and 4 bases respectively, with 12 bases between them. The CDR3 is 13 residues long. Germline V CDR1 and CDR2: GTSNPN, SVGIG (reference sequence).

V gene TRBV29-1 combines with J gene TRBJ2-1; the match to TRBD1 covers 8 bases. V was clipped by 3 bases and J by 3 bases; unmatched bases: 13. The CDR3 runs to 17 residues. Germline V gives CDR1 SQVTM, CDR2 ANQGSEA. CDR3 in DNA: TGCAGCGTTGAGGTTCCCTGGCAGGGGGCAATCTACAATGAGCAGTTCTTC. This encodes CSVEVPWQGAIYNEQFF.

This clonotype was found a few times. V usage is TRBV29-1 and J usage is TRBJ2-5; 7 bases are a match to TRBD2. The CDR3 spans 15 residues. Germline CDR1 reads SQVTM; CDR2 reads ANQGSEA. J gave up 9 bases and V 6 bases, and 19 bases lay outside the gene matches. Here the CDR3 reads CSVAKEAGPHGAQYF. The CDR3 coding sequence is TGCAGCGTGGCCAAGGAAGCGGGGCCTCATGGGGCCCAGTACTTC.

The CDR3 is CASPTGCGTYEQYF. In DNA form, the CDR3 reads TGTGCCAGCCCGACAGGGTGTGGGACCTACGAGCAGTACTTC. The chain is built from TRBV27 and TRBJ2-7, with 7 bases identical to TRBD1. The CDR3 runs 14 residues. V lost 8 bases, J lost 2 bases, and 9 bases stayed unmatched. Germline loops: CDR1 MNHEY, CDR2 SMNVEV (reference sequence).

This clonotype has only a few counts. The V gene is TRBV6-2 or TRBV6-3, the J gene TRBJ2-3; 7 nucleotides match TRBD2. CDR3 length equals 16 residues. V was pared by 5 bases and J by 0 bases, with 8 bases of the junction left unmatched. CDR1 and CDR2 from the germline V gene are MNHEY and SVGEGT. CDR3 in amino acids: CASSPLTSSSTDTQYF. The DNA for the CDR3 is TGTGCCAGCAGTCCATTGACTAGCTCTAGCACAGATACGCAGTATTTT.

CDR3: CASSLDGGGGEKLFF. Written as DNA, the CDR3 is TGTGCCAGCAGCTTAGACGGAGGGGGGGGGGAAAAACTGTTTTTT. The gene calls are TRBV7-9 and TRBJ1-4, with a possible D match to TRBD1 (6 bases). V was trimmed by 1 base and J by 8 bases, leaving 14 bases between them. Germline loops: CDR1 SEHNR, CDR2 FQNEAQ (reference sequence). The CDR3 spans 15 residues. The full variable domain, completed using reference TRBV7-9 and TRBJ1-4, is DTGVSQNPRHKITKRGQNVTFRCDPISEHNRLYWYRQTLGQGPEFLTYFQNEAQLEKSRLLSDRFSAERPKGSFSTLEIQRTEQGDSAMYLCASSLDGGGGEKLFFGSGTQLSVL.

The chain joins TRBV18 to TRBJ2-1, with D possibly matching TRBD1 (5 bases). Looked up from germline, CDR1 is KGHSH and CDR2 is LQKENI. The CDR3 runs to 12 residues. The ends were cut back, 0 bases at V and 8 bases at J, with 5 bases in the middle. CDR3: CASSPPGDEQFF. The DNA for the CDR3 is TGTGCCAGCTCACCACCAGGGGATGAGCAGTTCTTC.

For the CDR3, the DNA is TGCAGCGTTGGGGGACTCGTCTACAATGAGCAGTTCTTC. It yields the protein CSVGGLVYNEQFF. The chain joins TRBV29-1 to TRBJ2-1; tentatively, D is TRBD2 (6 bases). The CDR3 length is 13 residues. Germline V CDR1 and CDR2: SQVTM, ANQGSEA. Trimming took off 4 bases at V and 3 bases at J, with 10 bases between the two ends.